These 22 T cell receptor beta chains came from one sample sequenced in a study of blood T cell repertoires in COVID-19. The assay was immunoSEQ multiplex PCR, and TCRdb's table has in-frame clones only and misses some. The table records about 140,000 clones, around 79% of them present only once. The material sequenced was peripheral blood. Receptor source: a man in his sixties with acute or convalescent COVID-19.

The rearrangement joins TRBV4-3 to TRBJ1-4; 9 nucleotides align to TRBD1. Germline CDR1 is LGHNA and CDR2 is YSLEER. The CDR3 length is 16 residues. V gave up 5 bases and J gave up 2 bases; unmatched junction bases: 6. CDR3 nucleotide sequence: TGCGCCAGCAGCACCCGACAGGGGGACACTAATGAAAAACTGTTTTTT. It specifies CASSTRQGDTNEKLFF.

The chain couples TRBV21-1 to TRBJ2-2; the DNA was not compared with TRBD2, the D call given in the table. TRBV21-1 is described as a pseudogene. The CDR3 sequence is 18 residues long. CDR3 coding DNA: TGTGCCAGCAGCAAAGTGAGACTAGCGGGATCGAACACCGGGGAGCTGTTTTTT. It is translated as CASSKVRLAGSNTGELFF.

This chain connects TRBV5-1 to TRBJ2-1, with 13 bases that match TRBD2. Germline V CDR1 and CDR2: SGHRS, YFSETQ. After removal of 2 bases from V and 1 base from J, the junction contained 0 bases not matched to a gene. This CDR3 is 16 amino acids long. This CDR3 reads CASSLLAGGSYNEQFF. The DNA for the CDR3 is TGCGCCAGCAGCTTACTAGCGGGAGGGTCCTACAATGAGCAGTTCTTC.

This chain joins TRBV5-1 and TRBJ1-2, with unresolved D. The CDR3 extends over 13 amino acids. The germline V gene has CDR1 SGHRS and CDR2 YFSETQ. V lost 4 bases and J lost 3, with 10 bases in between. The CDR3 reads CASSISGDYGYTF. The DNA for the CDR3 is TGCGCCAGCAGCATTTCCGGGGACTATGGCTACACCTTC.

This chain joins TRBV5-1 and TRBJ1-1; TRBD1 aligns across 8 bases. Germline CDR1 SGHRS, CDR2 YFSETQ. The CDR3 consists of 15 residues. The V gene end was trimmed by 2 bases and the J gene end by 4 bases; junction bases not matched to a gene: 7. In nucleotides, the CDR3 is TGCGCCAGCAGCTTAATGACAGGGGTTATCACTGAAGCTTTCTTT. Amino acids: CASSLMTGVITEAFF.

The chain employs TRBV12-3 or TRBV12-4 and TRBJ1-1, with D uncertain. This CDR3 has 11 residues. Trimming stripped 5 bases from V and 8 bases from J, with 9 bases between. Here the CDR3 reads CASSQGLEAFF. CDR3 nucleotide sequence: TGTGCCAGCAGTCAAGGACTGGAAGCTTTCTTT.

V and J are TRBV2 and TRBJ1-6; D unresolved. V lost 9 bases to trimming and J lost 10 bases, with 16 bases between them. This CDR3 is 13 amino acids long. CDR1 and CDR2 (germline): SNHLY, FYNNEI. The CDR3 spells CASKTVRESPLHF. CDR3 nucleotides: TGTGCCAGTAAGACGGTCCGGGAGTCACCCCTCCACTTT.

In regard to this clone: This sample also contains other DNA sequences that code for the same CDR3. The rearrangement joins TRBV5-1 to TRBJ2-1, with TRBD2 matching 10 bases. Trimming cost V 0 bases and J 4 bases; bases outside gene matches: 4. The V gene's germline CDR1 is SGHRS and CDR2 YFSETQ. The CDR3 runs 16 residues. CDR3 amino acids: CASSLGGLAEYNEQFF. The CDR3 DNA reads TGCGCCAGCAGCTTGGGAGGACTAGCGGAGTACAATGAGCAGTTCTTC.

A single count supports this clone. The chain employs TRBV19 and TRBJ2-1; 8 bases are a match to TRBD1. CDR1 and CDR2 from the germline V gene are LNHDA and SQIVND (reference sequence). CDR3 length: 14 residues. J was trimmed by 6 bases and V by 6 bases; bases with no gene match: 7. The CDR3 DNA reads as TGTGCCAGTAGGAGACAGGGGTTGGTCAATGAGCAGTTCTTC. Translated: CASRRQGLVNEQFF.

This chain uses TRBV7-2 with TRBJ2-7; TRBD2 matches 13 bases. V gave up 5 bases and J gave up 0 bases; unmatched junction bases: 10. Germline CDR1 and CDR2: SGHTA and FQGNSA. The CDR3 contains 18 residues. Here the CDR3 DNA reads TGTGCCAGCAGCCCCCTTGGGACTAGCGGGACTTTCTCCTACGAGCAGTACTTC. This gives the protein CASSPLGTSGTFSYEQYF.

The CDR3 protein is CAWRAGQLYGYTF. The CDR3, as DNA: TGTGCCTGGAGGGCAGGACAGCTCTATGGCTACACCTTC. V is TRBV30 and J is TRBJ1-2; D perhaps matches TRBD1 (6 bases). This CDR3 is 13 amino acids long. CDR1 GTSNPN and CDR2 SVGIG come from the germline V gene (reference sequence). Trimming shortened V by 3 bases and J by 4 bases, and 12 bases separated the two germline ends.

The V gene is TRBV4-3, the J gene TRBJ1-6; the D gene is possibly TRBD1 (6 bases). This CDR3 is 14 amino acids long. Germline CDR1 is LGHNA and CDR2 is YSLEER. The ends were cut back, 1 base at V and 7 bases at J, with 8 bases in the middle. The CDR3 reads CASSQGQANSPLHF. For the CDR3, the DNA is TGCGCCAGCAGCCAAGGACAGGCCAATTCACCCCTCCACTTT.

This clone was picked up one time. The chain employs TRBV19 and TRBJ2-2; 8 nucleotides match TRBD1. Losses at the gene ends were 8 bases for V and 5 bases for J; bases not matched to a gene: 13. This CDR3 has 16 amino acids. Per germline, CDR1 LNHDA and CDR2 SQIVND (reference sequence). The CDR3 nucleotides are TGTGCCAGTTCTCTCGGACAGGGAATTTGGACCGGGGAGCTGTTTTTT. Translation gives CASSLGQGIWTGELFF.

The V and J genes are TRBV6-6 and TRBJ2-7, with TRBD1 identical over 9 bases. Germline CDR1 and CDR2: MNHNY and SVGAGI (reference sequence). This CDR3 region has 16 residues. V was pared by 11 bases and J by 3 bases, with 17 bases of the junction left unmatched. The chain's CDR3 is CASKRGRQGGFYEQYF. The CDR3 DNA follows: TGTGCCTCCAAACGAGGTCGACAGGGGGGATTCTACGAGCAGTACTTC.

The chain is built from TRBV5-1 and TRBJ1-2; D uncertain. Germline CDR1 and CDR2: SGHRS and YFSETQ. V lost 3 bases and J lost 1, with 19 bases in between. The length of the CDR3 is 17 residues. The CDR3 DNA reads TGCGCCAGCAGCTCTCGACGGACTACAACCCATAACTATGGCTACACCTTC. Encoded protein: CASSSRRTTTHNYGYTF.

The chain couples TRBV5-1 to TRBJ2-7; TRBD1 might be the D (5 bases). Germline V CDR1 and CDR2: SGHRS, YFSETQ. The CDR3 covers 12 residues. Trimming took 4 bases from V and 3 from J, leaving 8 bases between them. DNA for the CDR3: TGCGCCAGCAGCCCAGGGAACTACGAGCAGTACTTC. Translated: CASSPGNYEQYF.

The CDR3 loop is CASSTTSTEAFF. CDR3 in DNA: TGTGCCAGCAGCACCACTAGCACTGAAGCTTTCTTT. This rearrangement joins TRBV5-4 to TRBJ1-1; no firm D call. Germline V gives CDR1 SGHNT, CDR2 YYREEE (reference sequence). The CDR3 spans 12 residues. Trimming removed 4 bases from V and 4 bases from J, with 8 bases in between. Full variable domain (rest looked up from reference TRBV5-4 and TRBJ1-1): ETGVTQSPTHLIKTRGQQVTLRCSSQSGHNTVSWYQQALGQGPQFIFQYYREEENGRGNFPPRFSGLQFPNYSSELNVNALELDDSALYLCASSTTSTEAFFGQGTRLTVV.

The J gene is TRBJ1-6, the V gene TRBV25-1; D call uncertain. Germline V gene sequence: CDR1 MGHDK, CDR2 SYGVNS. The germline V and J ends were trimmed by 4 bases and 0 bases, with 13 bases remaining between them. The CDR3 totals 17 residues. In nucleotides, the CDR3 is TGTGCCAGCAGTGCCAACTTAGGGAGCTCCTATAATTCACCCCTCCACTTT. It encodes CASSANLGSSYNSPLHF.

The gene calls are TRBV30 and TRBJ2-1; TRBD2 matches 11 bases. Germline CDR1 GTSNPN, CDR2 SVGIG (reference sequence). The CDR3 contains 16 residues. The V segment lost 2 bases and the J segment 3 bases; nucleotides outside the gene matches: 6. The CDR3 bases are TGTGCCTGGAGTTTCACCGGGACTAGCGGCTACAATGAGCAGTTCTTC. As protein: CAWSFTGTSGYNEQFF.

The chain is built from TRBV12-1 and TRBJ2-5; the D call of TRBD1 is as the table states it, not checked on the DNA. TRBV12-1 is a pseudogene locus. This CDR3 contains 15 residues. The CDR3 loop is CASSFRRHHQETQYF. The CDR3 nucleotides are TGTGCCAGCAGCTTCCGTCGACACCACCAAGAGACCCAGTACTTC.

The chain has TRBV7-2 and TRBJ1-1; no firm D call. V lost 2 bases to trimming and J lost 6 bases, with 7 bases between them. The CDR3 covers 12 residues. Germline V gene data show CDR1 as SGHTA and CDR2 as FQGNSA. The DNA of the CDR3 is TGTGCCAGCAGCTTACGGGTTGCTGAAGCTTTCTTT. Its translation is CASSLRVAEAFF.

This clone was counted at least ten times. CDR3 DNA sequence: TGTGCCAGCAGTTACCTGACAGGGTCCGAGCAGTACTTC. Its translation: CASSYLTGSEQYF. The rearrangement uses TRBV6-5 and TRBJ2-7; 7 bases map to TRBD1. Germline trimming cut 2 bases from V and 6 bases from J; bases unmatched to any gene: 4. This CDR3 is built from 13 residues. Germline CDR1 reads MNHEY; CDR2 reads SVGAGI.